The 24 T cell receptor beta chains presented below share a single source sample, sequenced in a study of identical twins. TCRdb redid the calling of the 5' RACE reads with MiXCR, one entry per CDR3 protein. The table lists roughly 260,000 distinct CDR3 sequences, more than 12% of them singletons, with 8.8% in the top ten. The sequencing input was memory (CD45RO+) T cells sorted from blood. All receptors come from a woman younger than 30 in good health.

CDR3 sequence reads: CASSLESNGYTF. The CDR3 coding sequence is TGTGCCAGCAGCTTAGAGAGTAATGGCTACACCTTC. The gene calls are TRBV11-2 and TRBJ1-2; D not certain. The CDR3 runs 12 residues. Trimming stripped 0 bases from V and 6 bases from J, with 5 bases between. CDR1 and CDR2 from the germline V gene are SGHAT and FQNNGV.

In this sample, this clonotype turned up many times. V gene TRBV12-3 or TRBV12-4 combines with J gene TRBJ2-2; D is undetermined. CDR3 length: 13 residues. V was shortened by 10 bases and J by 1 base, with 10 bases between the two germline ends. CDR3 sequence (DNA): TGTGCCATCACACTCCAGAACACCGGGGAGCTGTTTTTT. It yields the protein CAITLQNTGELFF.

The gene calls are TRBV11-2 and TRBJ2-3, with D unresolved. The length of the CDR3 is 12 residues. The V gene's germline CDR1 is SGHAT and CDR2 FQNNGV. Trimming pared 4 bases from V and 6 bases from J, leaving 8 bases between. CDR3 loop: CASSSSLDTQYF. The CDR3 DNA follows: TGTGCCAGCAGCTCTAGTCTGGATACGCAGTATTTT.

This clonotype was seen a few times. As DNA, the CDR3 is TGTGCCAGCAGCGGATACGTTCTGAGGGCGGACTACAATGAGCAGTTCTTC. Protein product: CASSGYVLRADYNEQFF. This chain connects TRBV6-2 or TRBV6-3 to TRBJ2-1; tentatively, D is TRBD2 (5 bases). Germline CDR1 is MNHEY and CDR2 is SVGEGT. Between the trimmed V and J ends, which lost 6 bases and 3 bases, there was a span of 21 bases. The CDR3 has 17 residues.

This chain joins TRBV12-3 or TRBV12-4 and TRBJ1-5; D is unclear. V shed 2 bases and J shed 5 bases, with 7 bases lying between them. CDR3 length: 13 amino acids. Here the CDR3 DNA reads TGTGCCAGCAGTTTATTCGCAGATCAGCCCCAGCATTTT. It is translated as CASSLFADQPQHF.

The CDR3 protein is CASSSVVRASGDSSSYNEQFF. The DNA for the CDR3 is TGTGCCAGCAGCTCCGTAGTCCGGGCTAGCGGGGACTCTTCCTCCTACAATGAGCAGTTCTTC. The chain joins TRBV11-1 to TRBJ2-1, with 9 bases fitting TRBD2. Germline V gene data show CDR1 as SGHAT and CDR2 as FQDESV (reference sequence). This CDR3 region has 21 residues. Germline trimming cut 4 bases from V and 0 bases from J; bases unmatched to any gene: 19.

CDR3 nucleotide sequence: TGTGCCAGCAGCTCGGCCCTGGACTATGGCTACACCTTC. This gives the protein CASSSALDYGYTF. The V call is TRBV5-4, the J call TRBJ1-2; D ambiguous. CDR3 length equals 13 residues. The germline gives CDR1 SGHNT, CDR2 YYREEE (reference sequence). The V gene lost 3 bases and the J gene lost 3 bases, with 9 bases spanning the gap.

This clonotype occurred many times. This rearrangement joins TRBV6-6 to TRBJ2-1, with no clear D. There are 13 residues in the CDR3. Trimming left V 0 bases short and J 12 bases short, with 12 bases between. Germline CDR1 and CDR2: MNHNY and SVGAGI (reference sequence). The CDR3 nucleotides read TGTGCCAGCAGTTACTCCACCGGCCATAGGCAGTTCTTC. Protein product: CASSYSTGHRQFF.

The V call is TRBV3-1, the J call TRBJ2-4; D is perhaps TRBD2 (5 bases). The CDR3 has 13 amino acids. CDR1 is LGHDT and CDR2 is YNNKEL in the germline V gene (reference sequence). V was cut by 1 base and J by 7 bases, with 8 bases left in between. For the CDR3, the DNA is TGTGCCAGCAGCCAAGCCGGGGTGAACATTCAGTACTTC. Translation gives CASSQAGVNIQYF.

V gene TRBV12-3 or TRBV12-4 combines with J gene TRBJ2-3; D gene uncertain. V gave up 2 bases and J gave up 5 bases, with 11 bases separating them. The CDR3 sequence is 14 residues long. CDR3 loop: CASSLSHLGDTQYF. CDR3 in DNA: TGTGCCAGCAGTTTAAGCCACTTGGGAGATACGCAGTATTTT.

This clonotype was recorded many times. The rearrangement uses TRBV11-1 and TRBJ2-3; D is possibly TRBD2 (5 bases). Trimming took 2 bases from V and 1 from J, leaving 19 bases between them. The CDR3 runs to 18 residues. CDR1 is SGHAT, CDR2 FQDESV, per germline (reference sequence). The CDR3 loop reads CASSLSREGQVRTDTQYF. DNA of the CDR3: TGTGCCAGCAGCTTAAGTCGAGAGGGCCAGGTACGCACAGATACGCAGTATTTT.

V gene TRBV11-2 combines with J gene TRBJ2-1; D is tentatively TRBD1 or TRBD2 (6 bases each). Trimming took 0 bases from V and 6 from J, leaving 12 bases between them. This CDR3 comprises 15 residues. Germline CDR1 and CDR2: SGHAT and FQNNGV. CDR3 bases: TGTGCCAGCAGCTTAGAGGTAGGGGGGCCCAATGAGCAGTTCTTC. Amino acids: CASSLEVGGPNEQFF. The complete variable domain, with remaining parts taken from reference TRBV11-2 and TRBJ2-1, reads EAGVAQSPRYKIIEKRQSVAFWCNPISGHATLYWYQQILGQGPKLLIQFQNNGVVDDSQLPKDRFSAERLKGVDSTLKIQPAKLEDSAVYLCASSLEVGGPNEQFFGPGTRLTVL.

The rearrangement links TRBV9 to TRBJ2-1; 12 bases are shared with TRBD2. J was trimmed by 5 bases and V by 0 bases; bases with no gene match: 3. From germline, CDR1 is SGDLS and CDR2 YYNGEE. The CDR3 covers 16 residues. The CDR3 DNA reads TGTGCCAGCAGCGTAGGAGGACTAGCGGGGAACAATGAGCAGTTCTTC. This translates into CASSVGGLAGNNEQFF.

This clonotype was observed many times. The chain couples TRBV3-1 to TRBJ1-1; weak D call: TRBD1 (6 bases). V lost 6 bases, J lost 4 bases, and 15 bases lay in between. CDR1 is LGHDT, CDR2 YNNKEL, per germline (reference sequence). The CDR3 spans 14 residues. The CDR3 is CASSPGALSTEAFF. The CDR3 region has the DNA TGTGCCAGCAGTCCAGGGGCGCTGAGCACTGAAGCTTTCTTT.

The J gene is TRBJ2-1, the V gene TRBV6-5, with 9 bases identical to TRBD1. With 6 bases clipped from V and 13 bases from J, the junction kept 7 bases outside the gene matches. From germline, CDR1 is MNHEY and CDR2 SVGAGI. The CDR3 loop spans 12 amino acids. In DNA, the CDR3 is TGTGCCAGCAGGCCAGACAGGGGGGTCCAGTTCTTC. Protein sequence: CASRPDRGVQFF.

This clonotype was counted ten times or more. The J gene is TRBJ1-4, the V gene TRBV7-9, with unresolved D. The CDR3 has 15 residues. Germline lookup yields CDR1 SEHNR and CDR2 FQNEAQ (reference sequence). V dropped 5 bases and J dropped 4 bases, with 14 bases sitting between them. The CDR3 region has the DNA TGTGCCAGCAGCGATCCTTTGGGGAGTAATGAAAAACTGTTTTTT. Translation: CASSDPLGSNEKLFF.

This clonotype turned up a few times. The V gene is TRBV20-1, the J gene TRBJ2-6, with 9 bases aligning to TRBD2. This CDR3 has 16 amino acids. Per the germline V gene, CDR1 is DFQATT and CDR2 is SNEGSKA (reference sequence). V dropped 3 bases and J dropped 3; count of bases not matched to a gene: 6. The CDR3 region is CSARGSGSSGANVLTF. As DNA, the CDR3 is TGCAGTGCTAGGGGTAGCGGGAGCAGTGGGGCCAACGTCCTGACTTTC.

The count of this clonotype is one. This sequence joins TRBV11-2 and TRBJ2-1, with D perhaps TRBD2 (5 bases). The CDR3 has 14 residues. V lost 3 bases and J lost 5, with 11 bases in between. CDR1 and CDR2 (germline): SGHAT, FQNNGV. The CDR3 loop is CASSFQPRDNEQFF. CDR3 coding DNA: TGTGCCAGCAGCTTCCAGCCGAGGGACAATGAGCAGTTCTTC.

The J gene is TRBJ2-1, the V gene TRBV9; 9 bases are shared with TRBD2. With V trimmed by 0 bases and J by 6 bases, 7 bases remained unmatched. Per germline, CDR1 SGDLS and CDR2 YYNGEE. This CDR3 region has 16 residues. Written as DNA, the CDR3 is TGTGCCAGCAGCGTAGCCGTAGCGGGAGCTGGCAATGAGCAGTTCTTC. Translated, it gives CASSVAVAGAGNEQFF.

This clonotype was picked up many times. The genes are TRBV11-2 and TRBJ2-5; 14 nucleotides agree with TRBD2. Unmatched junction bases numbered 12, after V lost 2 bases and J lost 4 bases. The CDR3 consists of 19 residues. Germline V gives CDR1 SGHAT, CDR2 FQNNGV. In DNA form, the CDR3 reads TGTGCCAGCAGCTTACCCTACGGGACTAGCGGGAGTAAAGTAGAGACCCAGTACTTC. This encodes CASSLPYGTSGSKVETQYF. The whole variable domain, filled in from reference TRBV11-2 and TRBJ2-5, reads EAGVAQSPRYKIIEKRQSVAFWCNPISGHATLYWYQQILGQGPKLLIQFQNNGVVDDSQLPKDRFSAERLKGVDSTLKIQPAKLEDSAVYLCASSLPYGTSGSKVETQYFGPGTRLLVL.

The V call is TRBV29-1, the J call TRBJ2-1, with D unclear. The germline V gene has CDR1 SQVTM and CDR2 ANQGSEA. V lost 7 bases to trimming and J lost 9 bases, with 19 bases between them. This CDR3 is built from 13 residues. CDR3 nucleotide sequence: TGCAGCGCTAGTTTGCGCCTTTTGGGTGAGCAGTTCTTC. It yields the protein CSASLRLLGEQFF.

Ten or more counts support this clonotype. The chain has TRBV7-9 and TRBJ1-5, with a weak D call TRBD1 (6 bases). CDR3 length: 12 residues. V was shortened by 4 bases and J by 7 bases, with 8 bases between the two germline ends. CDR1 and CDR2 (germline): SEHNR, FQNEAQ (reference sequence). The CDR3 spells CASSSQGQPQHF. CDR3 bases: TGTGCCAGCAGCTCGCAGGGGCAGCCCCAGCATTTT.

V and J are TRBV12-3 or TRBV12-4 and TRBJ2-1; possibly TRBD1 or TRBD2 for D (5 bases each). This CDR3 contains 17 residues. The ends were cut back, 7 bases at V and 1 base at J, with 20 bases in the middle. In nucleotides, the CDR3 is TGTGCCAGCAACCTGGTTGGGGGATCAAGGTCCTACAATGAGCAGTTCTTC. Translating gives CASNLVGGSRSYNEQFF.

The sample holds many counts of this clonotype. The CDR3, as DNA: TGTGCCAGTAGAAGGGGCTTCCGGGACAGGGACCGCACAGATACGCAGTATTTT. It codes for CASRRGFRDRDRTDTQYF. The chain carries TRBV19 and TRBJ2-3, with 9 bases identical to TRBD1. Trimming at V came to 6 bases and at J to 1 base, leaving 14 bases not matched to a gene. The CDR3 has 18 residues. Germline CDR1 reads LNHDA; CDR2 reads SQIVND (reference sequence).